This T cell receptor beta chain was recorded in a study of blood T cell repertoires in COVID-19. Whole-study context: There were acute and convalescent COVID-19 samples, and they came from the United States, Italy and Spain. PBMCs, B-cell-depleted T cells, or T cells provided the cDNA or gDNA that made up the material.

Methods used by the authors: Estimation of nucleated cell counts was performed using reference gene primer amplification. Assay: immunoSEQ multiplex PCR; the TCRdb copy retains only in-frame clones and omits some. V, J and clone size were drawn from that table, and D and trimming were deduced from the DNA. The profile shows some 120,000 clones, around 79% of them singletons. With regard to this clone: A read error may account for a junction end that differs from germline.

The germline V gene encodes CDR1 SSHAT and CDR2 FNYEAQ (reference sequence). The CDR3 runs 18 residues. Specimen: peripheral blood. This clonotype originated in a man older than 75 with acute or convalescent COVID-19. The chain couples TRBV7-7 to TRBJ2-2, with TRBD1 matching 11 bases. CDR3 in amino acids: CASSNRDRGIENTGELFF. CDR3 nucleotide sequence: TGTGCTAGCAGCAATCGGGACAGGGGGATAGAGAACACCGGGGAGCTGTTTTTT.